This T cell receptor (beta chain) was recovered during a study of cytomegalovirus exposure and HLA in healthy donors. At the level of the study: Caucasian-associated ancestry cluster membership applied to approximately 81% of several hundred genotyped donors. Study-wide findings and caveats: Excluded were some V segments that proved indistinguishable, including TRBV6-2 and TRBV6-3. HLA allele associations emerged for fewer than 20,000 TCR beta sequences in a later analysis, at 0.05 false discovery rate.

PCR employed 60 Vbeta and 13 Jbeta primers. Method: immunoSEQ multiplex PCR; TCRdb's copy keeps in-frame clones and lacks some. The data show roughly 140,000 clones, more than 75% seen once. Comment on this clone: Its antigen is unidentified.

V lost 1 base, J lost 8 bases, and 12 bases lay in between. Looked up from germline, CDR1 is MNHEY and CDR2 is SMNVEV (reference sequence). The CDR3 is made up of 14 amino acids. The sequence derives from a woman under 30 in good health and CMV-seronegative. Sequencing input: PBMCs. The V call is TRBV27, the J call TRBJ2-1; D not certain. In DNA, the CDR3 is TGTGCCAGCAGTTTATTGGATCAGGTCGATGAGCAGTTCTTC. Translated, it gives CASSLLDQVDEQFF.